This entry concerns a single TCR beta chain. A junction boundary mismatches the germline segment, possibly from a read error. This entry belongs to a study of blood T cell repertoires in COVID-19. Study details: T cells, B-cell-depleted T cells, or PBMCs provided the cDNA or gDNA that served as material.

The length of the CDR3 is 15 residues. In germline, CDR1 is SSHAT, CDR2 FNYEAQ (reference sequence). Method: immunoSEQ multiplex PCR; TCRdb's copy keeps in-frame clones and lacks some. This table holds around 120,000 clones, around 86% found once. The sequencing input was peripheral blood. The gene calls are TRBV7-7 and TRBJ2-2, with a possible D match to TRBD2 (6 bases). The receptor was derived from a man at least 80 years old with acute or convalescent COVID-19. The CDR3 sequence is CASSLGGGSTGELFF. CDR3 in DNA: TGTGCTAGCAGCTTAGGTGGGGGGTCCACCGGGGAGCTGTTTTTT.